This T cell receptor beta chain came from a study of blood T cell repertoires in COVID-19 (TCRdb year 2020). Regarding the study in general: Samples covering the acute and convalescent phases of COVID-19 were provided by collaborators in the United States, Italy and Spain. The samples were drawn from two sources: the first 160 participants of the ongoing ImmuneRACE study, and 950 to 1,500 subjects contributed by 6 global collaborators. The prospective study material was composed of cDNA or gDNA derived from T cells, B-cell-depleted T cells, or PBMCs. Nearly every sample came with metadata listing a de-identified subject ID, COVID-19 status, age in years and sex. Subjects who had been exposed to COVID-19, were actively infected with it, or had recovered from it provided the deeply sampled blood TCRbeta repertoires that made up the dataset. HLA class I and class II types, where available, came from metadata supplied by the sample provider rather than from assay-based typing. The repertoires were released in a freely available public database meant as a resource for research on the immune response to SARS-CoV-2.

TCRbeta CDR3 regions were amplified from genomic DNA by means of the immunoSEQ Assay, a bias-controlled multiplex PCR. Per the authors' processing: Within the assay, amplification of reference gene primers was used to estimate how many nucleated cells each sample contained. To quantify the absolute abundance of each unique TCRbeta CDR3 rearrangement, sequence reads were collapsed and filtered. Productive Simpson clonality was computed per sample as the square root of Simpson's diversity index over productive rearrangements. In its TCRdb copy, this immuneACCESS table keeps in-frame sequences only and misses some clones. Where compared with another copy, unresolved V genes explain less than half of these, and the others have no known cause. V, J and clone size are taken as reported in that table, and D and trimming were inferred from the DNA itself. This sample comprises 150,000 to 200,000 clones, about 86% of them detected only once. In total, the top ten clones hold around 19% of the sample.

What the authors observed across the whole study: How much clinical and demographic metadata was included differed by source and by participant, and the metadata was provided uncurated.

The collaborating institutions used their own protocols to collect whole blood in K2EDTA tubes. For TCRbeta analysis, collaborators shipped samples in one of three forms: frozen whole blood, isolated PBMCs, or DNA extracted from either of those sample types. Details on this clone: Its antigen is still unknown. No base quality information exists; no much larger clone differs at one position.

The CDR3 runs 14 amino acids, cysteine and phenylalanine included. Just the 42-base CDR3 DNA is kept, in frame starting at base 1. Taken from the germline V gene, the CDR1 and CDR2 loops are SGHTA and FQGNSA. At the junction V is shortened by 5 bases and J by 5 bases; bases outside the gene matches: 5. What was sequenced was peripheral blood. The sequence came from a woman of 80 years or more with acute or convalescent COVID-19. This sequence uses TRBV7-2 and TRBJ2-5; a stretch of 10 junction bases matches TRBD1. Here the CDR3 is given as CASSHDRGRETQYF. The sequenced DNA: TGTGCCAGCAGCCATGACAGGGGGCGCGAGACCCAGTACTTC. Reference TRBV7-2 and TRBJ2-5 genes cover what lies past the CDR3, so the full variable domain is GAGVSQSPSNKVTEKGKDVELRCDPISGHTALYWYRQSLGQGLEFLIYFQGNSAPDKSGLPSDRFSAERTGGSVSTLTIQRTQQEDSAVYLCASSHDRGRETQYFGPGTRLLVL.